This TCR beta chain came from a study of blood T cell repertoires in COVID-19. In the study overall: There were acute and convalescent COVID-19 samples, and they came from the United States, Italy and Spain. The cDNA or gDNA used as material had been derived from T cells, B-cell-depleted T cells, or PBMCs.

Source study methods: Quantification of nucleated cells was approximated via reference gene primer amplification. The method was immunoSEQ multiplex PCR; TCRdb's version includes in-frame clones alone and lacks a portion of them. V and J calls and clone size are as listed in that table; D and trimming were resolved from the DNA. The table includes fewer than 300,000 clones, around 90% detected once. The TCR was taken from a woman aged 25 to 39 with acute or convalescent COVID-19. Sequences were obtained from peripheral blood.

The CDR3 reads CASSWDRGGPAFF. The CDR3 region has the DNA TGTGCCAGCAGTTGGGACAGGGGAGGTCCAGCTTTCTTT. The V call is TRBV12-3 or TRBV12-4, the J call TRBJ1-1; 10 bases map to TRBD1. This CDR3 has 13 amino acids. The trim removed 4 bases at V and 10 bases at J, leaving 6 bases unmatched.